This T cell receptor beta chain was documented in a study of cytomegalovirus exposure and HLA in healthy donors. General observations from the study: V- and J-gene trimming of TCR beta was linked (in a later analysis) to a missense DCLRE1C variant. In vitro confirmation showed three CMV-associated chains to be CMV antigen specific.

Germline CDR1 and CDR2: SGHDN and FVKESK. V was pared by 4 bases and J by 1 base, with 7 bases between. This CDR3 comprises 13 residues. The PCR employed 60 Vbeta primers together with 13 Jbeta primers. Using immunoSEQ multiplex PCR, the repertoire was profiled, and TCRdb retains in-frame clones only, with some absent. This table has 100,000 or so clones, roughly 80% appearing once. This clone is medium-sized by share. Its antigen is still unknown. The sequence was collected from a woman in her thirties or forties in good health and CMV-seropositive. The chain combines TRBV14 with TRBJ1-1, with D uncertain. The sample comprised PBMCs. CDR3 bases: TGTGCCAGCAGCCCGGGGTGGAACACTGAAGCTTTCTTT. Residues: CASSPGWNTEAFF. The full variable domain, its missing parts supplied by reference TRBV14 and TRBJ1-1, is EAGVTQFPSHSVIEKGQTVTLRCDPISGHDNLYWYRRVMGKEIKFLLHFVKESKQDESGMPNNRFLAERTGGTYSTLKVQPAELEDSGVYFCASSPGWNTEAFFGQGTRLTVV.